The 14 T cell receptor beta chains below come from one sample, sequenced in a study of blood T cell repertoires in COVID-19. This table comes from immunoSEQ multiplex PCR, and its TCRdb copy is limited to in-frame clones, with some not included. The data hold some 330,000 clones, with roughly 86% observed a single time. Sequences were obtained from peripheral blood. The receptor set was obtained from a woman in her 30s with COVID-19, enrolled during active disease.

V usage is TRBV2 and J usage is TRBJ1-5; D remains unclear. CDR1 is SNHLY and CDR2 is FYNNEI in the germline V gene. The V end was cut by 2 bases, the J end by 4 bases, with 9 bases between. The CDR3 consists of 14 residues. The CDR3 nucleotides read TGTGCCAGCAGTGAACCCCCTGAGAATCAGCCCCAGCATTTT. Translation gives CASSEPPENQPQHF.

The genes are TRBV2 and TRBJ1-3, with TRBD1 as a possible D gene (6 bases). Trimming cost V 2 bases and J 9 bases, with 17 bases left between them. The CDR3 is 15 residues long. Germline CDR1 is SNHLY and CDR2 is FYNNEI. CDR3 bases: TGTGCCAGCAGTGAATCGGCGGGGGGGCGCGGCACCATATATTTT. Translating gives CASSESAGGRGTIYF.

This clone was counted only a few times. The rearrangement links TRBV18 to TRBJ1-2; 9 positions match TRBD1. The CDR3 has 13 residues. The trim removed 3 bases at V and 6 bases at J, leaving 2 bases unmatched. CDR1 is KGHSH and CDR2 is LQKENI in the germline V gene. CDR3: CASSPRTGDGYTF. The CDR3 DNA reads TGTGCCAGCTCACCGAGGACAGGGGATGGCTACACCTTC.

The rearrangement uses TRBV4-2 and TRBJ1-4; a possible D gene is TRBD1 (5 bases). V dropped 0 bases and J dropped 7 bases, with 18 bases sitting between them. The CDR3 is 17 residues long. In germline, CDR1 is LGHNA, CDR2 YNFKEQ. The CDR3 loop is CASSQDFDSREGEKLFF. The CDR3 bases are TGTGCCAGCAGCCAAGATTTCGACAGCCGGGAGGGTGAAAAACTGTTTTTT.

This clone was seen only a few times. Within the sample, other DNA sequences also encode this same CDR3. The chain recombines TRBV5-1 with TRBJ1-2; 7 bases line up with TRBD1. J gave up 2 bases and V 0 bases, and 4 bases lay outside the gene matches. The CDR3 is made up of 15 amino acids. Per the germline V gene, CDR1 is SGHRS and CDR2 is YFSETQ. CDR3 DNA: TGCGCCAGCAGCTTGGAAGGGGGCGCCAACTATGGCTACACCTTC. Its translation is CASSLEGGANYGYTF.

This chain links TRBV11-1 with TRBJ1-1; no reliable D call. CDR3 length equals 14 residues. The germline V gene has CDR1 SGHAT and CDR2 FQDESV (reference sequence). V gave up 5 bases and J gave up 4 bases, with 14 bases separating them. The CDR3 protein is CASSPGESGTEAFF. In nucleotides, the CDR3 is TGTGCCAGCAGCCCGGGTGAAAGCGGCACTGAAGCTTTCTTT.

The chain is built from TRBV5-1 and TRBJ2-2; maybe TRBD2 (5 bases). The V gene lost 5 bases and the J gene lost 8 bases, with 16 bases spanning the gap. The CDR3 runs 14 residues. Per the germline V gene, CDR1 is SGHRS and CDR2 is YFSETQ. In nucleotides, the CDR3 is TGCGCCAGCAGTCCCACGGGGTCCGGGGGGGAGCTGTTTTTT. Its translation is CASSPTGSGGELFF.

The V and J genes are TRBV7-9 and TRBJ2-2; TRBD1 matches 7 bases. This CDR3 contains 16 residues. Germline V CDR1 and CDR2: SEHNR, FQNEAQ (reference sequence). J gave up 0 bases and V 5 bases, and 6 bases lay outside the gene matches. The CDR3 nucleotides read TGTGCCAGCAGCCCTCGGGACAGACCGAACACCGGGGAGCTGTTTTTT. Amino acids: CASSPRDRPNTGELFF.

The genes are TRBV29-1 and TRBJ2-3; TRBD2 might be the D (5 bases). This CDR3 is built from 12 residues. Germline lookup yields CDR1 SQVTM and CDR2 ANQGSEA. With 4 bases removed from V and 1 base from J, the gap between germline ends came to 6 bases. The CDR3 DNA follows: TGCAGCGTTGCGGAGGGCACAGATACGCAGTATTTT. Residues: CSVAEGTDTQYF.

This rearrangement joins TRBV28 to TRBJ1-5; possibly TRBD1 for D (6 bases). V lost 6 bases and J lost 7, with 19 bases in between. This CDR3 comprises 15 residues. Germline CDR1 is MDHEN and CDR2 is SYDVKM. The CDR3 sequence: CASRQAHRANQPQHF. The CDR3 DNA follows: TGTGCCAGCAGGCAAGCCCACAGGGCTAACCAGCCCCAGCATTTT.

CDR3 region: CASSLAPTRRGGYTF. The CDR3 coding sequence is TGTGCCAGCAGCTTAGCGCCGACGAGGAGGGGTGGCTACACCTTC. The chain joins TRBV7-2 to TRBJ1-2; D is perhaps TRBD1 (5 bases). CDR3 length: 15 residues. V was clipped by 0 bases and J by 7 bases, with 15 bases between them. Germline CDR1 reads SGHTA; CDR2 reads FQGNSA.

The V gene is TRBV11-1, the J gene TRBJ2-2; tentatively, D is TRBD2 (6 bases). Between the trimmed V and J ends, which lost 3 bases and 5 bases, there was a span of 7 bases. The CDR3 length is 13 residues. CDR1 SGHAT and CDR2 FQDESV come from the germline V gene (reference sequence). In DNA form, the CDR3 reads TGTGCCAGCAGCTTCCGGGGGACCGGGGAGCTGTTTTTT. It yields the protein CASSFRGTGELFF.

The gene calls are TRBV7-8 and TRBJ2-7, with 7 bases identical to TRBD1. The CDR3 covers 16 residues. CDR1 and CDR2 from the germline V gene are SGHVS and FQNEAQ. V shed 7 bases and J 2 bases; nucleotides not matched to a gene: 14. The CDR3 reads CASTNAPRGRPYEQYF. For the CDR3, the DNA is TGTGCCAGCACCAACGCCCCAAGGGGGCGCCCCTACGAGCAGTACTTC.

The chain employs TRBV15 and TRBJ1-5; 10 bases fit TRBD1. V shed 4 bases, J shed 7 bases, and the junction held 7 bases outside the gene matches. This CDR3 spans 15 amino acids. In germline, CDR1 is LNHNV, CDR2 YYDKDF (reference sequence). The chain's CDR3 is CATSNRQGAQQPQHF. The CDR3 bases are TGTGCCACCAGCAATAGACAGGGGGCACAGCAGCCCCAGCATTTT.